This T cell receptor (beta chain) was captured in a study of T cell repertoires in aging, cancer and after chemotherapy. Study details: Clear clonal overlap appeared across healthy donor samples taken over several months to years.

Regarding the study as a whole: Immunological memory after chemotherapy cannot be judged from the repertoire data. In each cancer cohort, median generation probability increased across chemotherapy, suggesting thymic output rebounded. Untreated cancer patients had significantly lower blood TCR diversity than age-matched healthy donors.

Amplification of TCR beta used genomic DNA extracted from peripheral blood. A mixed TRB-A/B primer pool amplified rearranged TRB by multiplex touch-down PCR. A single record per CDR3 protein comes from TCRdb applying MiXCR to the multiplex PCR reads. The sample records about 13,000 distinct CDR3 sequences, roughly 35% being singletons. Worth noting for this clonotype: Antigen unknown.

Trimming cost V 3 bases and J 10 bases; bases outside gene matches: 6. The CDR3 has 16 amino acids. Germline lookup yields CDR1 MNHEY and CDR2 SMNVEV (reference sequence). The chain is built from TRBV27 and TRBJ2-1; 16 bases fit TRBD2. Sequencing was done on a sample of blood. This clonotype originated in a human donor in good health. The donor label of this sample is uncertain. The chain's CDR3 is CASSLGTSGGAGEQFF. The CDR3 DNA is TGTGCCAGCAGTTTGGGGACTAGCGGGGGGGCCGGCGAGCAGTTCTTC.